The 10 T cell receptor beta chains presented below share a single source sample, sequenced in a study of T cell responses to AZD1222 COVID-19 vaccine. TCRdb's table, derived via immunoSEQ multiplex PCR, lists solely in-frame clones and lacks some. Of 110,000 to 150,000 clones listed, more than 75% are singletons. The material sequenced was peripheral blood, taken 28 days after the second AZD1222 dose. These receptor sequences come from an adult who received the AZD1222 COVID-19 vaccine.

This clone was counted a single time. V usage is TRBV4-2 and J usage is TRBJ2-3; the D gene could be TRBD1 or TRBD2 (6 bases each). Per the germline V gene, CDR1 is LGHNA and CDR2 is YNFKEQ. Trimming stripped 1 base from V and 6 bases from J, with 11 bases between. The CDR3 is 14 amino acids. In nucleotides, the CDR3 is TGTGCCAGCAGCCAAGTGAGGGGGGCGGATACGCAGTATTTT. This sequence encodes CASSQVRGADTQYF.

The chain links TRBV7-8 to TRBJ2-1; no firm D call. CDR3 length: 13 amino acids. V was shortened by 5 bases and J by 4 bases, with 9 bases between the two germline ends. Germline values: CDR1 SGHVS, CDR2 FQNEAQ. The CDR3 DNA is TGTGCCAGCAGCGACGACAAGTACAATGAGCAGTTCTTC. Translation gives CASSDDKYNEQFF. The whole variable domain, remainder taken from reference TRBV7-8 and TRBJ2-1, is GAGVSQSPRYKVAKRGQDVALRCDPISGHVSLFWYQQALGQGPEFLTYFQNEAQLDKSGLPSDRFFAERPEGSVSTLKIQRTQQEDSAVYLCASSDDKYNEQFFGPGTRLTVL.

This rearrangement joins TRBV5-4 to TRBJ1-1, with D hard to call. This CDR3 region has 16 residues. Germline V lookup: CDR1 SGHNT, CDR2 YYREEE (reference sequence). V gave up 4 bases and J gave up 5 bases, with 21 bases separating them. The CDR3 loop reads CASSGIEVWGETEAFF. Written as DNA, the CDR3 is TGTGCCAGCAGCGGGATTGAAGTCTGGGGTGAGACTGAAGCTTTCTTT.

The J gene is TRBJ1-3, the V gene TRBV18; D unclear. Germline CDR1 is KGHSH and CDR2 is LQKENI. Trimming took off 2 bases at V and 6 bases at J, with 2 bases between the two ends. The CDR3 is 11 amino acids. DNA of the CDR3: TGTGCCAGCTCACCAGCAAACACCATATATTTT. Encoded protein: CASSPANTIYF.

The chain combines TRBV11-3 with TRBJ2-1, with TRBD2 matching 8 bases. The CDR3 length is 13 residues. Germline CDR1 is SGHNT and CDR2 is YENEEA. V was pared by 4 bases and J by 5 bases, with 1 base of the junction left unmatched. CDR3 residues: CASSYSGNNEQFF. CDR3 nucleotide sequence: TGTGCCAGCAGCTATAGCGGGAACAATGAGCAGTTCTTC.

Here the CDR3 DNA reads TGTGCCAGCAGCCCACTACAGGGCTATTATGGCTACACCTTC. This translates into CASSPLQGYYGYTF. This rearrangement joins TRBV5-4 to TRBJ1-2; possibly TRBD1 for D (6 bases). The CDR3 has 14 residues. Germline V gives CDR1 SGHNT, CDR2 YYREEE (reference sequence). Trimming took off 4 bases at V and 5 bases at J, with 15 bases between the two ends. The full variable domain, completed using reference TRBV5-4 and TRBJ1-2, is ETGVTQSPTHLIKTRGQQVTLRCSSQSGHNTVSWYQQALGQGPQFIFQYYREEENGRGNFPPRFSGLQFPNYSSELNVNALELDDSALYLCASSPLQGYYGYTFGSGTRLTVV.

CDR3 residues: CAVAGGSYEQFF. CDR3 DNA sequence: TGTGCCGTAGCGGGCGGGTCCTATGAGCAGTTCTTC. V is TRBV6-5 and J is TRBJ2-1; 7 positions agree with TRBD2. Germline trimming cut 11 bases from V and 8 bases from J; bases unmatched to any gene: 9. The CDR3 extends over 12 amino acids. CDR1 and CDR2 from the germline V gene are MNHEY and SVGAGI.

The rearrangement joins TRBV5-1 to TRBJ2-2; D is possibly TRBD1 (5 bases). The CDR3 loop spans 14 amino acids. V lost 2 bases and J 4 bases, leaving 9 bases between the germline ends. The germline V gene has CDR1 SGHRS and CDR2 YFSETQ. CDR3 bases: TGCGCCAGCAGCTTAGGACAAGTCACCGGGGAGCTGTTTTTT. Translating gives CASSLGQVTGELFF.

This clone appeared once. The chain links TRBV5-1 to TRBJ1-1, with 7 bases fitting TRBD1. The J segment lost 5 bases and the V segment lost 4 bases, leaving 5 bases of the junction unmatched. The CDR3 totals 13 residues. CDR1 and CDR2 from the germline V gene are SGHRS and YFSETQ. The CDR3 region is CASSPTGRTEAFF. In DNA form, the CDR3 reads TGCGCCAGCAGCCCGACAGGGAGGACTGAAGCTTTCTTT.

This clone was observed once. The CDR3 loop reads CSVHRGGTEAFF. In DNA form, the CDR3 reads TGCAGCGTTCACAGGGGGGGTACTGAAGCTTTCTTT. The chain is built from TRBV29-1 and TRBJ1-1, with 8 bases aligning to TRBD1. Germline CDR1 reads SQVTM; CDR2 reads ANQGSEA. V lost 5 bases, J lost 5 bases, and 4 bases stayed unmatched. This CDR3 has 12 amino acids.